Listed below are T cell receptor beta chains from one sample, sequenced in a study of Graves' ophthalmopathy and Graves' hyperthyroidism. Using its own MiXCR run on the multiplex PCR reads, TCRdb lists one record per CDR3 protein. The sample holds about 220,000 distinct CDR3 sequences, 20% to 25% seen once. Sequenced material: peripheral blood. Receptors were obtained from a woman between 45 and 60 years old with Graves' ophthalmopathy. Each CDR3 is given with its conserved first and last residue. The D gene is left open where the match is weak. Where a row states a size, it is once, few, many or the class of an expanded clone; other rows omit it.

CDR3aa: CASSYGQRGYTF
CDR3nt: TGTGCCAGCAGTTACGGACAGCGCGGCTACACCTTC
v_gene: TRBV12-3/TRBV12-4
abundance: many
j_gene: TRBJ1-2
d_gene: NA

CDR3aa: CASSLHGRSVLTF
CDR3nt: TGTGCCAGCAGTCTCCACGGTCGGAGCGTCCTGACTTTC
v_gene: TRBV28
abundance: NA
j_gene: TRBJ2-6
d_gene: NA

CDR3aa: CASTGDRGNGNTIYF
CDR3nt: TGTGCCAGCACTGGGGACAGGGGGAATGGAAACACCATATATTTT
v_gene: TRBV6-8
abundance: many
j_gene: TRBJ1-3
d_gene: TRBD1

CDR3aa: CASSRNDRGIDF
CDR3nt: TGTGCCAGCAGCCGAAACGACAGGGGGATCGACTTC
v_gene: TRBV12-3/TRBV12-4
abundance: many
j_gene: TRBJ2-7
d_gene: TRBD1

CDR3aa: CASQSQGSYGYTF
CDR3nt: TGTGCCAGCCAATCACAGGGGAGCTATGGCTACACCTTC
v_gene: TRBV19
abundance: few
j_gene: TRBJ1-2
d_gene: TRBD1

CDR3aa: CASSWGGGTEAFF
CDR3nt: TGTGCCAGCTCCTGGGGGGGAGGAACTGAAGCTTTCTTT
v_gene: TRBV28
abundance: NA
j_gene: TRBJ1-1
d_gene: NA

CDR3aa: CASSPLGSGTGGGQETQYF
CDR3nt: TGTGCCAGCAGTCCCTTGGGTAGCGGAACAGGAGGTGGGCAAGAGACCCAGTACTTC
v_gene: TRBV6-2/TRBV6-3
abundance: NA
j_gene: TRBJ2-5
d_gene: NA

CDR3aa: CASSKGKGANTGELFF
CDR3nt: TGTGCCAGTAGTAAAGGAAAAGGGGCGAACACCGGGGAGCTGTTTTTT
v_gene: TRBV19
abundance: many
j_gene: TRBJ2-2
d_gene: NA

CDR3aa: CASSRDNSPLHF
CDR3nt: TGTGCCAGCAGTAGAGATAATTCACCCCTCCACTTT
v_gene: TRBV6-1
abundance: many
j_gene: TRBJ1-6
d_gene: NA

CDR3aa: CASSLSRHDLQETQYF
CDR3nt: TGTGCCAGCAGTTTGAGCCGACATGACCTCCAAGAGACCCAGTACTTC
v_gene: TRBV28
abundance: many
j_gene: TRBJ2-5
d_gene: NA

CDR3aa: CASSRTGTGVKPNQPQHF
CDR3nt: TGTGCCAGCAGCCGAACAGGGACAGGAGTAAAACCCAATCAGCCCCAGCATTTT
v_gene: TRBV28
abundance: NA
j_gene: TRBJ1-5
d_gene: TRBD1

CDR3aa: CASRAGQGGLSEQYF
CDR3nt: TGTGCCAGCAGGGCGGGACAGGGGGGGCTCTCCGAGCAGTACTTC
v_gene: TRBV12-3/TRBV12-4
abundance: many
j_gene: TRBJ2-7
d_gene: TRBD1

CDR3aa: CASSLGTGTGKLNTEAFF
CDR3nt: TGCGCCAGCAGCTTGGGTACCGGGACAGGGAAGTTGAACACTGAAGCTTTCTTT
v_gene: TRBV5-1
abundance: many
j_gene: TRBJ1-1
d_gene: TRBD1

CDR3aa: CASTVRPGRRNTEAFF
CDR3nt: TGTGCCAGCACCGTCCGACCGGGACGGAGGAACACTGAAGCTTTCTTT
v_gene: TRBV6-2/TRBV6-3
abundance: once
j_gene: TRBJ1-1
d_gene: NA

CDR3aa: CANRTRQGAETQYF
CDR3nt: TGTGCCAACAGGACGAGACAGGGGGCCGAGACCCAGTACTTC
v_gene: TRBV6-5
abundance: many
j_gene: TRBJ2-5
d_gene: TRBD1

CDR3aa: CASSKLAGGAGELFF
CDR3nt: TGTGCCAGCAGTAAACTAGCGGGAGGTGCCGGGGAGCTGTTTTTT
v_gene: TRBV6-1
abundance: many
j_gene: TRBJ2-2
d_gene: TRBD2

CDR3aa: CASSSRGYGYTF
CDR3nt: TGTGCCAGCAGCTCCCGTGGATATGGCTACACCTTC
v_gene: TRBV3-1
abundance: many
j_gene: TRBJ1-2
d_gene: NA

CDR3aa: CASSPGRADQPQHF
CDR3nt: TGTGCCAGCAGCCCGGGAAGGGCTGATCAGCCCCAGCATTTT
v_gene: TRBV6-1
abundance: NA
j_gene: TRBJ1-5
d_gene: NA

CDR3aa: CAISDPLSGFGANVLTF
CDR3nt: TGTGCCATCAGTGACCCCCTTTCGGGCTTTGGGGCCAACGTCCTGACTTTC
v_gene: TRBV10-3
abundance: few
j_gene: TRBJ2-6
d_gene: NA

CDR3aa: CASSLRTGGINEQYF
CDR3nt: TGCGCCAGCAGCCTCCGGACAGGGGGCATCAACGAGCAGTACTTC
v_gene: TRBV5-1
abundance: many
j_gene: TRBJ2-7
d_gene: TRBD1

CDR3aa: CATSEARDSGGELFF
CDR3nt: TGTGCCACCAGTGAGGCCCGGGATAGCGGCGGGGAGCTGTTTTTT
v_gene: TRBV24-1
abundance: many
j_gene: TRBJ2-2
d_gene: NA

CDR3aa: CASSPSRGFYEQYF
CDR3nt: TGTGCCAGCAGCCCCAGCAGGGGATTCTACGAGCAGTACTTC
v_gene: TRBV7-2
abundance: many
j_gene: TRBJ2-7
d_gene: NA

CDR3aa: CASREQGASTGELFF
CDR3nt: TGTGCTAGCCGGGAGCAGGGGGCGTCGACCGGGGAGCTGTTTTTT
v_gene: TRBV7-7
abundance: many
j_gene: TRBJ2-2
d_gene: TRBD1

CDR3aa: CASRGDSNQPQHF
CDR3nt: TGTGCCAGCAGAGGGGACAGTAATCAGCCCCAGCATTTT
v_gene: TRBV2
abundance: NA
j_gene: TRBJ1-5
d_gene: TRBD1

CDR3aa: CASSVDTYTGELFF
CDR3nt: TGTGCCAGCAGTGTGGACACTTACACCGGGGAGCTGTTTTTT
v_gene: TRBV12-3/TRBV12-4
abundance: few
j_gene: TRBJ2-2
d_gene: NA

CDR3aa: CSVVGTGSQVNTEAFF
CDR3nt: TGCAGCGTTGTAGGGACAGGGAGTCAAGTGAACACTGAAGCTTTCTTT
v_gene: TRBV29-1
abundance: many
j_gene: TRBJ1-1
d_gene: TRBD1